The 8 T cell receptor beta chains given below trace back to one sample, sequenced in a study of a mutant IDH1 vaccine in newly diagnosed glioma. The time point: week 47, end of study. Each dose of the vaccine consisted of 300 ug of mutant IDH1 20-mer peptide, with topical imiquimod. Clones were read by immunoSEQ multiplex PCR, and TCRdb kept only the in-frame ones, dropping some. The sample contains tens of thousands of clones, roughly 75% of which appear only once. No antigen has been assigned to these receptors. The input for sequencing was PBMCs, taken from a glioma patient whose treatment included an IDH1 peptide vaccine. The receptor set was obtained from a man between 45 and 60 years old with glioma.

This clone was observed a few times. This chain connects TRBV28 to TRBJ2-7; possible D gene TRBD1, 5 bases. Germline V gene lookup returns CDR1 MDHEN and CDR2 SYDVKM. The V and J ends lost 2 bases and 3 bases respectively, with 11 bases between them. CDR3 length equals 14 residues. The DNA of the CDR3 is TGTGCCAGCAGTTTAGGGGCCCTAGGCTACGAGCAGTACTTC. Amino acids: CASSLGALGYEQYF.

The chain employs TRBV27 and TRBJ2-7, with 7 bases fitting TRBD1. After removal of 6 bases from V and 3 bases from J, the junction contained 5 bases not matched to a gene. The germline CDR1 and CDR2 sequences are MNHEY and SMNVEV (reference sequence). This CDR3 is built from 13 residues. The CDR3 bases are TGTGCCAGCAGCCCGACAGGGTTCTACGAGCAGTACTTC. It codes for CASSPTGFYEQYF.

This sequence joins TRBV2 and TRBJ1-2; D remains ambiguous. CDR3 length equals 14 residues. Germline loops: CDR1 SNHLY, CDR2 FYNNEI. V lost 7 bases, J lost 10 bases, and 22 bases lay in between. The CDR3 DNA reads as TGTGCCAGCAATACGGACTCCACCCGGACTCACTACACCTTC. It codes for CASNTDSTRTHYTF.

The V and J genes are TRBV11-2 and TRBJ1-6; weak D call: TRBD1 (5 bases). The CDR3 consists of 15 residues. The germline V gene has CDR1 SGHAT and CDR2 FQNNGV. The V end was cut by 2 bases, the J end by 7 bases, with 12 bases between. The chain's CDR3 is CASSLWGDGNSPLHF. The CDR3 DNA follows: TGTGCCAGCAGCTTATGGGGCGACGGGAATTCACCCCTCCACTTT.

This chain uses TRBV7-2 with TRBJ1-2, with 9 bases lining up with TRBD1. Trimming took 5 bases from V and 4 from J; bases not matched to a gene: 11. Germline V gene data show CDR1 as SGHTA and CDR2 as FQGNSA. This CDR3 contains 16 residues. CDR3 loop: CASSPGTGRIGYGYTF. The CDR3 nucleotides are TGTGCCAGCAGCCCTGGGACAGGGCGAATAGGCTATGGCTACACCTTC. The entire variable domain, with the rest obtained from reference TRBV7-2 and TRBJ1-2, is as follows: GAGVSQSPSNKVTEKGKDVELRCDPISGHTALYWYRQSLGQGLEFLIYFQGNSAPDKSGLPSDRFSAERTGGSVSTLTIQRTQQEDSAVYLCASSPGTGRIGYGYTFGSGTRLTVV.

CDR3: CASSLTGSGPQHF. CDR3 bases: TGCGCCAGCAGCTTGACAGGCTCCGGGCCCCAGCATTTT. This chain uses TRBV5-1 with TRBJ1-5; D is possibly TRBD1 (5 bases). Trimming cost V 1 base and J 9 bases, with 11 bases left between them. Germline assignment: CDR1 SGHRS and CDR2 YFSETQ. CDR3 length: 13 amino acids.

In its sample, this clone was seen a few times. J is TRBJ1-1 and V is TRBV7-9; D uncertain. Germline values: CDR1 SEHNR, CDR2 FQNEAQ (reference sequence). Trimming took off 3 bases at V and 4 bases at J, with 12 bases between the two ends. There are 14 residues in the CDR3. The CDR3 sequence: CASSFPLVITEAFF. DNA of the CDR3: TGTGCCAGCAGCTTCCCCCTGGTGATCACTGAAGCTTTCTTT. Filled out from reference TRBV7-9 and TRBJ1-1, the complete variable domain reads DTGVSQNPRHKITKRGQNVTFRCDPISEHNRLYWYRQTLGQGPEFLTYFQNEAQLEKSRLLSDRFSAERPKGSFSTLEIQRTEQGDSAMYLCASSFPLVITEAFFGQGTRLTVV.

The CDR3 here is CASSLERTDTQYF. The DNA of the CDR3 is TGTGCCAGCAGCTTGGAAAGGACCGATACGCAGTATTTT. V gene TRBV5-4 combines with J gene TRBJ2-3; D gene ambiguous. V gave up 0 bases and J gave up 6 bases, with 8 bases separating them. The CDR3 is 13 amino acids. From germline, CDR1 is SGHNT and CDR2 YYREEE (reference sequence).